This passage covers 18 T cell receptor beta chains from one sample sequenced in a study of naive and memory T cell subsets. Both TRBC1 and TRBC2 were covered by a beta constant-region primer of two equimolar oligonucleotides. Four rounds of PCR amplified the ligated cDNA using nested alpha and beta constant-region primers plus SP2. A single record per CDR3 protein comes from TCRdb applying MiXCR to the UMI-ligation and nested PCR reads. The sample yields some 31,000 distinct CDR3 sequences, approximately 17% seen once. The sequenced material came from effector memory CD4+ T cells from blood. The subset denotes: effector memory, CD45RA- CD27-. All receptors come from a human donor in good health.

In its sample, this clonotype ranks as medium-sized (0.01 to 0.1%). This sequence joins TRBV7-9 and TRBJ2-2, with D perhaps given as TRBD1 or TRBD2 (5 bases each). V was clipped by 4 bases and J by 2 bases, with 17 bases between them. Germline CDR1 SEHNR, CDR2 FQNEAQ (reference sequence). This CDR3 spans 17 amino acids. The CDR3 spells CASSSRTGPGNTGELFF. CDR3 bases: TGTGCCAGCAGCTCCAGGACGGGGCCCGGAAACACCGGGGAGCTGTTTTTT.

A remark on this clonotype: One end of the junction fails to match germline, which may point to a read error. The chain couples TRBV6-1 to TRBJ2-5; 12 nucleotides match TRBD2. The length of the CDR3 is 15 residues. The germline V gene encodes CDR1 MNHNS and CDR2 SASEGT. The CDR3 bases are TGTGCCAACAGTCAAAGACTAGCGGGAGAAGAGACCCAGTACTTC. The encoded protein is CANSQRLAGEETQYF.

This clonotype was picked up one time. The chain recombines TRBV20-1 with TRBJ1-2; 7 nucleotides match TRBD1. Per the germline V gene, CDR1 is DFQATT and CDR2 is SNEGSKA (reference sequence). This CDR3 has 14 residues. J gave up 7 bases and V 6 bases, and 14 bases lay outside the gene matches. The CDR3 spells CSAPTQGSGGGYTF. The CDR3 DNA reads as TGCAGTGCCCCTACACAGGGGTCAGGCGGTGGCTACACCTTC.

J is TRBJ2-7 and V is TRBV27, with unresolved D. Looked up from germline, CDR1 is MNHEY and CDR2 is SMNVEV (reference sequence). The CDR3 spans 15 residues. The V and J ends lost 3 bases and 6 bases respectively, with 18 bases between them. The CDR3 sequence is CASSFRPTGPGEQYF. Written as DNA, the CDR3 is TGTGCCAGCAGTTTTAGGCCCACCGGACCGGGCGAGCAGTACTTC.

This clonotype was observed many times. The V call is TRBV6-6, the J call TRBJ2-2; D uncertain. V dropped 6 bases and J dropped 2 bases, with 13 bases sitting between them. In germline, CDR1 is MNHNY, CDR2 SVGAGI (reference sequence). This CDR3 comprises 15 residues. The DNA for the CDR3 is TGTGCCAGCAGCCCAGTGGTCGGTAACACCGGGGAGCTGTTTTTT. Encoded protein: CASSPVVGNTGELFF.

This clonotype was counted only a few times. CDR3 DNA sequence: TGCGCCAGCAGCTCCAGGACAGGGGCGACGGGCGAGCAGTACTTC. Translation gives CASSSRTGATGEQYF. The chain employs TRBV5-1 and TRBJ2-7; TRBD1 agrees at 9 bases. Germline CDR1 is SGHRS and CDR2 is YFSETQ. V lost 3 bases to trimming and J lost 6 bases; unmatched junction nucleotides: 10. The CDR3 spans 15 residues.

Only a few counts were recorded for this clonotype. The chain is built from TRBV3-1 and TRBJ1-4; tentatively, D is TRBD1 (5 bases). Germline-derived CDR1 and CDR2 are LGHDT and YNNKEL (reference sequence). Trimming cost V 3 bases and J 3 bases, with 14 bases left between them. CDR3 length equals 16 residues. The CDR3 is CASSQLGDSSNEKLFF. CDR3 DNA: TGTGCCAGCAGCCAGCTGGGAGACAGCTCTAATGAAAAACTGTTTTTT.

The CDR3 DNA reads TGTGCCAGCAGTACCTCCGCCAGCGGAATAAACACTGAAGCTTTCTTT. Translation: CASSTSASGINTEAFF. The chain carries TRBV28 and TRBJ1-1; D unresolved. Germline loops: CDR1 MDHEN, CDR2 SYDVKM. V lost 5 bases, J lost 2 bases, and 18 bases lay in between. CDR3 length equals 16 residues.

This clonotype was counted at least ten times. Here the CDR3 reads CSARGTRRLAGAFEQYF. The CDR3, as DNA: TGCAGTGCTAGAGGTACCCGAAGACTAGCGGGAGCTTTCGAGCAGTACTTC. The V gene is TRBV20-1, the J gene TRBJ2-7; TRBD2 agrees at 12 bases. The V segment lost 1 base and the J segment 6 bases; nucleotides outside the gene matches: 13. The CDR3 sequence is 17 residues long. Germline V gives CDR1 DFQATT, CDR2 SNEGSKA (reference sequence).

This clonotype is labeled as medium-sized (0.01 to 0.1%). The V gene is TRBV7-8, the J gene TRBJ1-5; 7 bases are a match to TRBD1. V dropped 1 base and J dropped 11; count of bases not matched to a gene: 14. This CDR3 has 16 residues. The V gene's germline CDR1 is SGHVS and CDR2 FQNEAQ. CDR3 region: CASSLDRGTESSAQHF. CDR3 sequence (DNA): TGTGCCAGCAGCTTAGATAGAGGGACAGAATCCTCGGCCCAGCATTTT.

This clonotype was seen a few times. V gene TRBV19 combines with J gene TRBJ2-7; 11 positions agree with TRBD2. Germline V gene data show CDR1 as LNHDA and CDR2 as SQIVND (reference sequence). The length of the CDR3 is 15 residues. V was clipped by 2 bases and J by 1 base; unmatched bases: 1. CDR3 nucleotide sequence: TGTGCCAGTAGTATATCTAGCGGGAGGTCCTACGAGCAGTACTTC. Its protein product is CASSISSGRSYEQYF.

This clonotype was seen many times. The chain carries TRBV20-1 and TRBJ2-4; D gene uncertain. V was cut by 3 bases and J by 0 bases, with 9 bases left in between. Germline V gene sequence: CDR1 DFQATT, CDR2 SNEGSKA (reference sequence). This CDR3 region has 14 residues. This CDR3 is CSARDQIAKNIQYF. The CDR3 bases are TGCAGTGCTAGGGATCAGATAGCCAAAAACATTCAGTACTTC.

This clonotype was observed a few times. V gene TRBV12-3 or TRBV12-4 combines with J gene TRBJ1-5; D remains unclear. The CDR3 is made up of 14 amino acids. V was pared by 8 bases and J by 2 bases, with 13 bases between. CDR3 sequence (DNA): TGTGCCAGCCAAACGGCCGGAGGCAATCAGCCCCAGCATTTT. It yields the protein CASQTAGGNQPQHF.

The V gene is TRBV7-9, the J gene TRBJ2-7, with a weak D call TRBD1 (6 bases). V lost 0 bases, J lost 5 bases, and 14 bases lay in between. The CDR3 covers 15 residues. Germline values: CDR1 SEHNR, CDR2 FQNEAQ (reference sequence). DNA of the CDR3: TGTGCCAGCAGCTTAGCGGACAGTTTGCGGAACGAGCAGTACTTC. Encoded protein: CASSLADSLRNEQYF.

This clonotype has just a few counts. The gene calls are TRBV7-9 and TRBJ1-2; D ambiguous. V was shortened by 1 base and J by 4 bases, with 10 bases between the two germline ends. CDR3 size: 14 residues. The germline gives CDR1 SEHNR, CDR2 FQNEAQ (reference sequence). CDR3 region: CASSLGHDSYGYTF. CDR3 nucleotides: TGTGCCAGCAGCTTAGGACATGATTCCTATGGCTACACCTTC.

V usage is TRBV10-3 and J usage is TRBJ1-1, with 7 bases aligning to TRBD1. This CDR3 region has 14 residues. V shed 6 bases and J 1 base; nucleotides not matched to a gene: 5. The germline V gene encodes CDR1 ENHRY and CDR2 SYGVKD. This CDR3 reads CAIREQGSNTEAFF. Here the CDR3 DNA reads TGTGCCATCAGAGAACAGGGGTCGAACACTGAAGCTTTCTTT.

The chain carries TRBV6-5 and TRBJ2-1; D is possibly TRBD2 (6 bases). The germline V gene has CDR1 MNHEY and CDR2 SVGAGI. The CDR3 spans 13 residues. V lost 6 bases and J 5 bases, leaving 11 bases between the germline ends. The CDR3 reads CASRGRIHNEQFF. The CDR3, as DNA: TGTGCCAGCAGGGGGAGGATCCACAATGAGCAGTTCTTC.

A few counts support this clonotype. The V and J genes are TRBV15 and TRBJ1-1; D gene uncertain. Germline lookup yields CDR1 LNHNV and CDR2 YYDKDF (reference sequence). CDR3 size: 15 residues. Trimming cost V 1 base and J 0 bases, with 9 bases left between them. CDR3 region: CATSRVGLMNTEAFF. The CDR3 bases are TGTGCCACCAGCAGAGTGGGCCTCATGAACACTGAAGCTTTCTTT.